What follows describes a single T cell receptor (beta chain). Its antigen is currently unknown. The sample comes from a study of cytomegalovirus exposure and HLA in healthy donors. Overall study: Early on, a data release was issued that held about 85 million unique TCRs from HLA-typed donors.

The PCR was carried out with 60 Vbeta primers and 13 Jbeta primers. Repertoires were generated with immunoSEQ multiplex PCR, while TCRdb's copy carries only in-frame clones and drops some. The table has 150,000 or so clones, 80% to 90% seen once; the top ten hold around 1.8%. Study results and limitations: Later, an analysis showed that TCR beta chains associated with HLA were more clonally expanded than others that were equally common. Data from an earlier analysis indicated that most TCR beta V segments were productive either about 87% or about 30% of the time.

Trimming removed 2 bases at V and 0 bases at J, with 9 bases between. This CDR3 contains 14 residues. Germline CDR1 reads SGHRS; CDR2 reads YFSETQ. This TCR was recovered from a woman younger than 30 in good health and CMV-seronegative. Material: PBMCs. This chain connects TRBV5-1 to TRBJ2-7; D is undetermined. CDR3 sequence (DNA): TGCGCCAGCAGCTTCGATAGCACCTCCTACGAGCAGTACTTC. Translated, it gives CASSFDSTSYEQYF.